Each of the 21 T cell receptor beta chains below was sequenced from the same sample in a study of early T cells in non-severe SARS-CoV-2 infection. TCRdb fed the 5' RACE reads into MiXCR, producing one record per CDR3 protein. Among around 78,000 distinct CDR3 sequences listed, 10% were seen once. This specimen was whole blood, taken at baseline. The receptors come from an adult who was a healthcare worker with PCR-confirmed SARS-CoV-2 infection or an uninfected control (not recorded which).

This clonotype has more than one count but fewer than ten. The chain uses TRBV4-3 and TRBJ2-7; D possibly uses TRBD1 or TRBD2 (5 bases each). Trimming pared 4 bases from V and 7 bases from J, leaving 8 bases between. Germline values: CDR1 LGHNA, CDR2 YSLEER. This CDR3 has 11 amino acids. CDR3 region: CASSRGREQYF. The CDR3 nucleotides read TGCGCCAGCAGCCGGGGACGAGAGCAGTACTTC.

The V call is TRBV5-1, the J call TRBJ1-6; the match to TRBD1 covers 9 bases. This CDR3 is 17 amino acids long. Germline V gene data show CDR1 as SGHRS and CDR2 as YFSETQ. The ends lost 0 bases at V and 6 bases at J; junction bases unmatched: 7. The CDR3 region is CASSLVLSGQGNSPLHF. CDR3 bases: TGCGCCAGCAGCTTGGTTCTCTCGGGACAGGGTAATTCACCCCTCCACTTT.

This clonotype was observed at least ten times. J is TRBJ1-2 and V is TRBV10-3; 7 positions match TRBD1. Trimming at V came to 0 bases and at J to 5 bases, leaving 3 bases not matched to a gene. The CDR3 length is 14 residues. CDR1 is ENHRY and CDR2 is SYGVKD in the germline V gene. CDR3: CAISESDRAYGYTF. The CDR3 DNA follows: TGTGCCATCAGTGAGTCCGACAGGGCTTATGGCTACACCTTC.

The CDR3 spells CASSQSGGNYGYTF. For the CDR3, the DNA is TGTGCCAGCAGTCAATCAGGGGGTAACTATGGCTACACCTTC. This chain connects TRBV6-5 to TRBJ1-2, with TRBD1 matching 7 bases. The CDR3 length is 14 residues. The V gene end was trimmed by 5 bases and the J gene end by 1 base; junction bases not matched to a gene: 4. The germline V gene has CDR1 MNHEY and CDR2 SVGAGI.

This clonotype was counted at least ten times. The V call is TRBV20-1, the J call TRBJ1-6; D might be TRBD1 (5 bases). CDR1 is DFQATT and CDR2 is SNEGSKA in the germline V gene (reference sequence). The length of the CDR3 is 15 residues. With 2 bases removed from V and 6 bases from J, the gap between germline ends came to 14 bases. The CDR3 spells CSARIGGRVNSPLHF. The CDR3 nucleotides are TGCAGTGCTAGAATCGGCGGCAGGGTTAATTCACCCCTCCACTTT.

This clonotype was counted many times. The chain has TRBV10-3 and TRBJ1-1; D gene uncertain. The germline CDR1 and CDR2 sequences are ENHRY and SYGVKD. This CDR3 has 13 amino acids. V was clipped by 7 bases and J by 2 bases, with 11 bases between them. The CDR3 DNA reads as TGTGCCATCATGAGGCAGCTCAACACTGAAGCTTTCTTT. Residues: CAIMRQLNTEAFF.

As to this clonotype: At one of its ends the junction is not consistent with the germline gene, which may arise from a read error. The chain carries TRBV7-7 and TRBJ2-1; D perhaps matches TRBD1 (5 bases). Germline loops: CDR1 SSHAT, CDR2 FNYEAQ (reference sequence). The CDR3 loop spans 15 amino acids. The CDR3 sequence is CASSLALTESNEQFF. The CDR3 region has the DNA TGTGCTAGCAGCTTAGCCTTGACAGAATCGAATGAGCAGTTCTTC.

The rearrangement uses TRBV7-9 and TRBJ2-7, with 10 bases matching TRBD2. Trimming at V came to 1 base and at J to 0 bases, leaving 6 bases not matched to a gene. In germline, CDR1 is SEHNR, CDR2 FQNEAQ (reference sequence). The CDR3 has 17 amino acids. CDR3 coding DNA: TGTGCCAGCAGCTTAGGTCTAGCGGGGGTCCTCTCCTACGAGCAGTACTTC. This translates into CASSLGLAGVLSYEQYF.

This clonotype was recorded a few times. The rearrangement uses TRBV7-2 and TRBJ2-7, with D perhaps assigned TRBD1 or TRBD2 (6 bases each). The length of the CDR3 is 17 residues. Per germline, CDR1 SGHTA and CDR2 FQGNSA. V was pared by 3 bases and J by 0 bases, with 18 bases between. CDR3 residues: CASSFPRGDPNSYEQYF. The CDR3 DNA reads TGTGCCAGCAGCTTCCCGAGGGGGGATCCTAACTCCTACGAGCAGTACTTC.

This clonotype was seen a handful of times. This chain links TRBV11-2 with TRBJ2-7; tentatively, D is TRBD2 (5 bases). Germline assignment: CDR1 SGHAT and CDR2 FQNNGV. The CDR3 spans 14 residues. V gave up 8 bases and J gave up 5 bases, with 19 bases separating them. CDR3 nucleotide sequence: TGTGCCAGCGTCCCTAGGACTGGGCTTCACGAGCAGTACTTC. Translated: CASVPRTGLHEQYF.

The table lists this clonotype with many counts. CDR3 coding DNA: TGCAGTCTCCCCGGGACAGGGGGCGAAAAACTGTTTTTT. It yields the protein CSLPGTGGEKLFF. J is TRBJ1-4 and V is TRBV20-1, with 12 bases lining up with TRBD1. Germline CDR1 DFQATT, CDR2 SNEGSKA (reference sequence). This CDR3 spans 13 amino acids. With 8 bases clipped from V and 8 bases from J, the junction kept 6 bases outside the gene matches.

The chain joins TRBV12-3 or TRBV12-4 to TRBJ2-5, with 10 bases that match TRBD2. With V trimmed by 4 bases and J by 5 bases, 7 bases remained unmatched. The CDR3 totals 15 residues. For the CDR3, the DNA is TGTGCCAGCAGTTCTCTAGCGGGGGAGGCTGAGACCCAGTACTTC. This gives the protein CASSSLAGEAETQYF.

At least ten counts were recorded for this clonotype. This rearrangement joins TRBV7-8 to TRBJ2-3, with D unresolved. The V end was cut by 2 bases, the J end by 4 bases, with 7 bases between. The CDR3 totals 13 residues. In germline, CDR1 is SGHVS, CDR2 FQNEAQ. The CDR3 loop is CASSLQDPDTQYF. The CDR3 region has the DNA TGTGCCAGCAGCTTACAAGACCCAGATACGCAGTATTTT.

This clonotype was detected many times. The rearrangement joins TRBV19 to TRBJ2-5; D is perhaps TRBD1 or TRBD2 (5 bases each). The CDR3 extends over 13 amino acids. Trimming took off 7 bases at V and 2 bases at J, with 11 bases between the two ends. From germline, CDR1 is LNHDA and CDR2 SQIVND (reference sequence). The CDR3 DNA sequence: TGTGCCAGTACAGGGACGGCGCAAGAGACCCAGTACTTC. Translation: CASTGTAQETQYF.

In its sample, this clonotype was seen many times. The rearrangement joins TRBV3-1 to TRBJ2-1; 8 nucleotides agree with TRBD2. The CDR3 contains 14 residues. CDR1 is LGHDT, CDR2 YNNKEL, per germline (reference sequence). J lost 3 bases, V lost 6 bases, and 4 bases had no gene match. CDR3 sequence (DNA): TGTGCCAGCAGGCGGGGGGCGAACTACAATGAGCAGTTCTTC. This gives the protein CASRRGANYNEQFF.

This rearrangement joins TRBV12-3 or TRBV12-4 to TRBJ1-2; D unresolved. The CDR3 runs 12 residues. With 6 bases removed from V and 4 bases from J, the gap between germline ends came to 9 bases. The CDR3 reads CASRSNSYGYTF. CDR3 coding DNA: TGTGCCAGCAGATCCAACAGCTATGGCTACACCTTC.

This clonotype appeared many times. V is TRBV2 and J is TRBJ2-3, with 11 bases matching TRBD2. This CDR3 comprises 15 residues. Germline V lookup: CDR1 SNHLY, CDR2 FYNNEI. The V and J ends lost 6 bases and 1 base, in that order; junction bases with no gene match: 3. CDR3 bases: TGTGCCAGCAGCGAGACTAGCGGGGGCACAGATACGCAGTATTTT. It encodes CASSETSGGTDTQYF.

The chain couples TRBV5-1 to TRBJ2-5; 7 bases are shared with TRBD1. V trimming: 5 bases; J trimming: 3 bases; junction bases outside the gene matches: 4. Per the germline V gene, CDR1 is SGHRS and CDR2 is YFSETQ. The CDR3 length is 13 residues. The CDR3 DNA reads TGCGCCAGCAGGGCCGGGACAGAAGAGACCCAGTACTTC. Protein product: CASRAGTEETQYF.

This clonotype showed up many times. This chain connects TRBV12-3 or TRBV12-4 to TRBJ1-4; D perhaps matches TRBD1 (5 bases). V dropped 1 base and J dropped 7 bases, with 10 bases sitting between them. The CDR3 has 14 amino acids. The CDR3 nucleotides are TGTGCCAGCAGTTTAGTCCGGGGGGGTGAAAAACTGTTTTTT. Its translation is CASSLVRGGEKLFF.

The chain carries TRBV4-3 and TRBJ2-5, with TRBD2 matching over 11 bases. V gave up 1 base and J gave up 3 bases; unmatched junction bases: 10. The CDR3 contains 18 residues. Germline V gene sequence: CDR1 LGHNA, CDR2 YSLEER. In nucleotides, the CDR3 is TGCGCCAGCAGCCAAGTTTTTAGCGGGGGGGCCGGTGAAGAGACCCAGTACTTC. It translates to CASSQVFSGGAGEETQYF.

The V call is TRBV12-3 or TRBV12-4, the J call TRBJ2-3; D is perhaps TRBD1 (6 bases). This CDR3 has 13 residues. Trimming removed 5 bases from V and 2 bases from J, with 8 bases in between. DNA for the CDR3: TGTGCCAGCAGTGGGGGCTACACAGATACGCAGTATTTT. It yields the protein CASSGGYTDTQYF.